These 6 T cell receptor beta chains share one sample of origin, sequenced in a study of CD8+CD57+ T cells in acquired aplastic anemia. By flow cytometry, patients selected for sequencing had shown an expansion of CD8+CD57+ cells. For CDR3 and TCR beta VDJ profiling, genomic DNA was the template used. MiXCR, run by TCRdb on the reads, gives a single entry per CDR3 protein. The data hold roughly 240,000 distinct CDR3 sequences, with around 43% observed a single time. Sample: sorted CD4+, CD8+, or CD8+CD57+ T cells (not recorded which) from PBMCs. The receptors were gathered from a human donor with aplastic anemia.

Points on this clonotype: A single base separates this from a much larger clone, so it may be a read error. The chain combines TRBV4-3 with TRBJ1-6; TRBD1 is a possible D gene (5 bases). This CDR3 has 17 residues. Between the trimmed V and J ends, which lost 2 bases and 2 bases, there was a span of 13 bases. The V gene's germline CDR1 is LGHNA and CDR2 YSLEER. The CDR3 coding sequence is TGCGCCAGCAGCCAAATGGTGGGGGTTACCTATAATTCACCCCTCCACTTT. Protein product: CASSQMVGVTYNSPLHF.

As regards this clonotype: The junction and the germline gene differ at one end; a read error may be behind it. In DNA, the CDR3 is TGCGCCAGCAGGTTGGGACGGATTGCAACTAATGAAAAACTGTTTTTT. Encoded protein: CASRLGRIATNEKLFF. The J gene is TRBJ1-4, the V gene TRBV5-1; weak D call: TRBD1 (5 bases). Germline V gene sequence: CDR1 SGHRS, CDR2 YFSETQ. The CDR3 runs 16 residues.

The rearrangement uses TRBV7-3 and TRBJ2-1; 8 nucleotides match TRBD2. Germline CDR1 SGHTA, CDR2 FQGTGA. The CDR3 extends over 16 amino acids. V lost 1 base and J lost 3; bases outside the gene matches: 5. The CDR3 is CASSLNGAGGYNEQFF. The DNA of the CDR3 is TGTGCCAGCAGCTTAAATGGCGCGGGGGGCTACAATGAGCAGTTCTTC.

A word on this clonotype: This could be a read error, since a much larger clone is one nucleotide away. CDR3 coding DNA: TGTGCCAGCAGTGACCCCCAGAGAACAACCTTTTACACTGAAGCTTTCTTT. Protein sequence: CASSDPQRTTFYTEAFF. V gene TRBV6-6 combines with J gene TRBJ1-1, with D unresolved. Germline values: CDR1 MNHNY, CDR2 SVGAGI (reference sequence). This CDR3 has 17 amino acids. V shed 5 bases and J shed 3 bases, with 22 bases lying between them.

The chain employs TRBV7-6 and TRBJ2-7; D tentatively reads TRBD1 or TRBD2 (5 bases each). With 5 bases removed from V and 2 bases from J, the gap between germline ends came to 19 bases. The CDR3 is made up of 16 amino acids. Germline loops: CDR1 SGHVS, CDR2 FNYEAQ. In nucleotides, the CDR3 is TGTGCCAGCAGCCCCCACCTGGCCGGGGCTACCTACGAGCAGTACTTC. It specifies CASSPHLAGATYEQYF.

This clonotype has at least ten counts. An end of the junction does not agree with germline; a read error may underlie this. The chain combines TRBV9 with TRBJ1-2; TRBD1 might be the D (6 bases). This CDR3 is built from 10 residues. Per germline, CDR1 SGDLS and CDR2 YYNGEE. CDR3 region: CASSGRTVLF. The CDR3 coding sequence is TGTGCCAGCAGCGGACGGACAGTCCTCTTC. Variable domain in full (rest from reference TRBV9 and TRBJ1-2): DSGVTQTPKHLITATGQRVTLRCSPRSGDLSVYWYQQSLDQGLQFLIQYYNGEERAKGNILERFSAQQFPDLHSELNLSSLELGDSALYFCASSGRTVLFGSGTRLTVV.